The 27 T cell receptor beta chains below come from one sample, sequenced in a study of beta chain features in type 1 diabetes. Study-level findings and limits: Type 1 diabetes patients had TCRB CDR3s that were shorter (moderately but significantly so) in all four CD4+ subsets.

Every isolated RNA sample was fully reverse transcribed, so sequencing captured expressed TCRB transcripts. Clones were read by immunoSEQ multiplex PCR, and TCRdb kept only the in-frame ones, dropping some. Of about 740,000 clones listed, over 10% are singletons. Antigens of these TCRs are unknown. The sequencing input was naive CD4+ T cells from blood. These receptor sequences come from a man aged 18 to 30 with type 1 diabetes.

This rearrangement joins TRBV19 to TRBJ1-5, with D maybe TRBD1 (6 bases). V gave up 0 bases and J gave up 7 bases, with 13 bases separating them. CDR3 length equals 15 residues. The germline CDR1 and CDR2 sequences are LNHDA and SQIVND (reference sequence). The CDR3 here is CASSIEGLGGQPQHF. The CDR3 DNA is TGTGCCAGTAGTATAGAGGGGCTTGGGGGCCAGCCCCAGCATTTT.

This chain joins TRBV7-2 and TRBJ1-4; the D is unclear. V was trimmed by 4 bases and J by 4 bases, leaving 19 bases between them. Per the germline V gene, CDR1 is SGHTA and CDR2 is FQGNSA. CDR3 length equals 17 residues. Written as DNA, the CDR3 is TGTGCCAGCAGCTCCCCGATGGGTCAGGCCTTTAATGAAAAACTGTTTTTT. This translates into CASSSPMGQAFNEKLFF. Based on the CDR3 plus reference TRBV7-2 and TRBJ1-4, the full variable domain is GAGVSQSPSNKVTEKGKDVELRCDPISGHTALYWYRQSLGQGLEFLIYFQGNSAPDKSGLPSDRFSAERTGGSVSTLTIQRTQQEDSAVYLCASSSPMGQAFNEKLFFGSGTQLSVL.

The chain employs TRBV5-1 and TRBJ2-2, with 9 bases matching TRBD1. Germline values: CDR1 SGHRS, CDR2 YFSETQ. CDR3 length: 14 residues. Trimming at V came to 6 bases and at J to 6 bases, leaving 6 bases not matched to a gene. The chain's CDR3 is CASTGQGAPGELFF. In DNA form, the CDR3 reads TGCGCCAGCACGGGACAGGGAGCTCCCGGGGAGCTGTTTTTT.

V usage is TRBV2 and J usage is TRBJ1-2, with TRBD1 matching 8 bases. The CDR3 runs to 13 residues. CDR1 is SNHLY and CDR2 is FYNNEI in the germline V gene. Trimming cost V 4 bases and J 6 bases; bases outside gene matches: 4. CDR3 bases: TGTGCCAGCAGTGTGCGGACAGGGAATGGCTACACCTTC. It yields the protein CASSVRTGNGYTF.

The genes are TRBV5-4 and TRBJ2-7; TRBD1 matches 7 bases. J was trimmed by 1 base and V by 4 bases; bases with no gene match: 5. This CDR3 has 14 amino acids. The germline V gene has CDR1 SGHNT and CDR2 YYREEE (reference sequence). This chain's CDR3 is CASSPGQLSYEQYF. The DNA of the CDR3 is TGTGCCAGCAGCCCGGGACAGCTTTCCTACGAGCAGTACTTC. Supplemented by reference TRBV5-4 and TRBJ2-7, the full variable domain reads ETGVTQSPTHLIKTRGQQVTLRCSSQSGHNTVSWYQQALGQGPQFIFQYYREEENGRGNFPPRFSGLQFPNYSSELNVNALELDDSALYLCASSPGQLSYEQYFGPGTRLTVT.

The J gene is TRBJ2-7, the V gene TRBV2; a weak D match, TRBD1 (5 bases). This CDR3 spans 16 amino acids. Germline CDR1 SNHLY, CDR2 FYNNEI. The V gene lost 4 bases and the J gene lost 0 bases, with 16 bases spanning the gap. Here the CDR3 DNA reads TGTGCCAGCAGTGGGAGACAGCCCGAGTACTCCTACGAGCAGTACTTC. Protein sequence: CASSGRQPEYSYEQYF. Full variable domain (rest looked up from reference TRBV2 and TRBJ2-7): EPEVTQTPSHQVTQMGQEVILRCVPISNHLYFYWYRQILGQKVEFLVSFYNNEISEKSEIFDDQFSVERPDGSNFTLKIRSTKLEDSAMYFCASSGRQPEYSYEQYFGPGTRLTVT.

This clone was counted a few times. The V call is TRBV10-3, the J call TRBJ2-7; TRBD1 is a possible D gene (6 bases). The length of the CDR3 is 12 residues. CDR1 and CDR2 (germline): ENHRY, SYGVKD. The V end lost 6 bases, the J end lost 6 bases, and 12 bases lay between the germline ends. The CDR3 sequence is CAIRTDSSEQYF. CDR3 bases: TGTGCCATCAGAACGGACAGTTCCGAGCAGTACTTC.

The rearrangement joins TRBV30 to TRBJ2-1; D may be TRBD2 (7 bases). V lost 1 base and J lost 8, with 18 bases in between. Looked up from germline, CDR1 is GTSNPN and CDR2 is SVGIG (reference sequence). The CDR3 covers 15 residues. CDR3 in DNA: TGTGCCTGGAGTGGCCAAGGGGGGGCCGGTTATGAGCAGTTCTTC. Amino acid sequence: CAWSGQGGAGYEQFF.

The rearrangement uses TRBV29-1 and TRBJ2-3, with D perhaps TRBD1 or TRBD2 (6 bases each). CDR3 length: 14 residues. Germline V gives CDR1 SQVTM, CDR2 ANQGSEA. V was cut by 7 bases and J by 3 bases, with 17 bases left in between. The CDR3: CSGPEGGRTDTQYF. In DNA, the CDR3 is TGCAGCGGTCCGGAAGGGGGGAGGACAGATACGCAGTATTTT.

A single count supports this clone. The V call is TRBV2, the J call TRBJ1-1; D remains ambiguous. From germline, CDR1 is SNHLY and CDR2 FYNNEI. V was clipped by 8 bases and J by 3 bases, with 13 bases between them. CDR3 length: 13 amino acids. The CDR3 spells CASHREVHTEAFF. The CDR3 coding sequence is TGTGCCAGCCACCGGGAGGTCCACACTGAAGCTTTCTTT.

The CDR3, as DNA: TGTGCCAGCAGCCCGGACTACGAGCAGTACTTC. Translation: CASSPDYEQYF. This chain links TRBV11-2 with TRBJ2-7; D call uncertain. V was shortened by 5 bases and J by 3 bases, with 5 bases between the two germline ends. The CDR3 spans 11 residues. Germline V gene data show CDR1 as SGHAT and CDR2 as FQNNGV.

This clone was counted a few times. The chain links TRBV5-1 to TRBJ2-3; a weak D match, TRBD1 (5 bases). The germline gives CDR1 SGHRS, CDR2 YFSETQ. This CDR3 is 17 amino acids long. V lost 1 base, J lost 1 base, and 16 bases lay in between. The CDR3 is CASSLSVAGSGTDTQYF. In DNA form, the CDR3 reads TGCGCCAGCAGCTTGAGTGTGGCAGGGTCGGGCACAGATACGCAGTATTTT.

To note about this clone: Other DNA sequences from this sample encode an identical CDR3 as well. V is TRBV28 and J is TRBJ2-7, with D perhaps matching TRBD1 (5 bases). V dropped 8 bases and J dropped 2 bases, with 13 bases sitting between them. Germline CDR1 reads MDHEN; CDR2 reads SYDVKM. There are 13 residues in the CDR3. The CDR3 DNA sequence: TGTGCCAGCTCTCGGCAGGGCCCCTACGAGCAGTACTTC. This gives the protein CASSRQGPYEQYF. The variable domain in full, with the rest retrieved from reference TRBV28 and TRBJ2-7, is DVKVTQSSRYLVKRTGEKVFLECVQDMDHENMFWYRQDPGLGLRLIYFSYDVKMKEKGDIPEGYSVSREKKERFSLILESASTNQTSMYLCASSRQGPYEQYFGPGTRLTVT.

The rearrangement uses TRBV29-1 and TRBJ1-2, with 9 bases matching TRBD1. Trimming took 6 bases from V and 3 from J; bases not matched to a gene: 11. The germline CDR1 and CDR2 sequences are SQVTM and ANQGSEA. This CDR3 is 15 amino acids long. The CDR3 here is CSVVVQGAQDYGYTF. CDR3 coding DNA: TGCAGCGTAGTCGTACAGGGGGCGCAGGACTATGGCTACACCTTC. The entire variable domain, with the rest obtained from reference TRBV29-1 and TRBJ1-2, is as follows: SAVISQKPSRDICQRGTSLTIQCQVDSQVTMMFWYRQQPGQSLTLIATANQGSEATYESGFVIDKFPISRPNLTFSTLTVSNMSPEDSSIYLCSVVVQGAQDYGYTFGSGTRLTVV.

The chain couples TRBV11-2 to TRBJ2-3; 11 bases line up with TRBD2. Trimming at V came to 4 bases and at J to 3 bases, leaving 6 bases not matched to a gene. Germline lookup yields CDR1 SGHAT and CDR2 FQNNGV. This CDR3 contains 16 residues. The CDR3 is CASSSGASGGTDTQYF. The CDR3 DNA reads TGTGCCAGCAGCTCCGGGGCTAGCGGGGGGACAGATACGCAGTATTTT. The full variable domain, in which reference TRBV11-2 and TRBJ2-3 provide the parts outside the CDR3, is EAGVAQSPRYKIIEKRQSVAFWCNPISGHATLYWYQQILGQGPKLLIQFQNNGVVDDSQLPKDRFSAERLKGVDSTLKIQPAKLEDSAVYLCASSSGASGGTDTQYFGPGTRLTVL.

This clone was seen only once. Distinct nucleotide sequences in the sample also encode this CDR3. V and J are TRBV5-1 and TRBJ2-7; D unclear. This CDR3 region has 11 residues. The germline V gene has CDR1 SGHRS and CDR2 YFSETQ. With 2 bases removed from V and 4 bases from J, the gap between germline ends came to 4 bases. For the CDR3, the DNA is TGCGCCAGCAGCTTCTCATACGAGCAGTACTTC. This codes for CASSFSYEQYF.

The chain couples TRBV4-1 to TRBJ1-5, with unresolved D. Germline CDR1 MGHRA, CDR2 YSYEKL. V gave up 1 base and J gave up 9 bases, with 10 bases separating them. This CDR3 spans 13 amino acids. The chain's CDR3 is CASSQVDARPQHF. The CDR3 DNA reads TGCGCCAGCAGCCAAGTGGATGCACGGCCCCAGCATTTT.

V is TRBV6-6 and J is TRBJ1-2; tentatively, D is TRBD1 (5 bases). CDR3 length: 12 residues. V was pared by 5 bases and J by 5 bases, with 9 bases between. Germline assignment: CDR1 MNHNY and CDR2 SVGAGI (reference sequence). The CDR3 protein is CASSPWGYGYTF. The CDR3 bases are TGTGCCAGCAGTCCGTGGGGGTATGGCTACACCTTC.

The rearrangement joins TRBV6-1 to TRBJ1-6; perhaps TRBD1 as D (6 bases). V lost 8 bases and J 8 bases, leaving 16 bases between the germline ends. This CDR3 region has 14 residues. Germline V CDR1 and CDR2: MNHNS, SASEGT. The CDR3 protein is CASGPQGTHSPLHF. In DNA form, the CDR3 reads TGTGCCAGCGGACCACAGGGAACCCATTCACCCCTCCACTTT.

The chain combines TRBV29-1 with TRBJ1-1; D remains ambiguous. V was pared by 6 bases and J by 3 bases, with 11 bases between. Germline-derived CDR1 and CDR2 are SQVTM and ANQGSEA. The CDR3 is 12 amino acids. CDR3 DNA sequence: TGCAGCGTGACCGAGGGTTACACTGAAGCTTTCTTT. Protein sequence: CSVTEGYTEAFF.

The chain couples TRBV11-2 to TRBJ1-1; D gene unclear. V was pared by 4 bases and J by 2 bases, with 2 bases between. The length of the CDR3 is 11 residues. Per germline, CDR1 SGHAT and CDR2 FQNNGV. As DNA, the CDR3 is TGTGCCAGCAGCTCTAACACTGAAGCTTTCTTT. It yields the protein CASSSNTEAFF.

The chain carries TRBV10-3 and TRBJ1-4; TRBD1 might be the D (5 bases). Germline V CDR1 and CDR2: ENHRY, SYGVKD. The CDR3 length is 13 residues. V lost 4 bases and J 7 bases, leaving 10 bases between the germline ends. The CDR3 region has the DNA TGTGCCATCAGTGGAGGGGTTGGTGAAAAACTGTTTTTT. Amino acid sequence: CAISGGVGEKLFF.

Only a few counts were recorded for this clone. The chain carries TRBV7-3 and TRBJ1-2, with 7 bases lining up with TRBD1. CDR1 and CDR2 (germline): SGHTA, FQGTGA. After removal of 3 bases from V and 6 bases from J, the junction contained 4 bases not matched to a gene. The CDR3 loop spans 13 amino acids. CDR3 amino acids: CASSLTGNDGYTF. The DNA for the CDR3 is TGTGCCAGCAGCTTGACAGGGAACGATGGCTACACCTTC.

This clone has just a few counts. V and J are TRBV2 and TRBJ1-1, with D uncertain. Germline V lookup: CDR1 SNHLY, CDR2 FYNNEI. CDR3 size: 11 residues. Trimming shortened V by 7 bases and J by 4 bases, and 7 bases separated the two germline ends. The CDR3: CASMNPTEAFF. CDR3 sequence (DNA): TGTGCCAGCATGAACCCCACTGAAGCTTTCTTT.

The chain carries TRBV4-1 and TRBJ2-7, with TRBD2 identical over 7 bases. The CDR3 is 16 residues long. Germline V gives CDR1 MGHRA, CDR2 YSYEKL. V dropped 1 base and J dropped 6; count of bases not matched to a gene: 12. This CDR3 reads CASSQGSGPTRGEQYF. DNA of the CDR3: TGCGCCAGCAGCCAAGGTAGCGGGCCAACTCGAGGCGAGCAGTACTTC.

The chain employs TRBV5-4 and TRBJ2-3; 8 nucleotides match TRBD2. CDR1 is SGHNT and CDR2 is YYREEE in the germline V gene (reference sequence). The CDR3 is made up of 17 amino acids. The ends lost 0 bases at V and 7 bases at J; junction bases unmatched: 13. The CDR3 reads CASSLADGGVLSNTQYF. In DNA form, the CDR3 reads TGTGCCAGCAGCTTGGCCGACGGGGGGGTACTCTCGAATACGCAGTATTTT.

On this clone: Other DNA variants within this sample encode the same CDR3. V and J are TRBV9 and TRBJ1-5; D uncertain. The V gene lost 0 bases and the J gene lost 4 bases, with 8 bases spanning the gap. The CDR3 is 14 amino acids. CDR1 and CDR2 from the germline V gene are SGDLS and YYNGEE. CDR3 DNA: TGTGCCAGCAGCGTAGGGCAGGAGAATCAGCCCCAGCATTTT. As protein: CASSVGQENQPQHF.